The rows below give T cell receptor beta chains drawn from one sample of a study of shared clonotypes between healthy human individuals. Here immunoSEQ multiplex PCR was the method, and the copy in TCRdb shows in-frame clones only, minus some. The sample lists hundreds of thousands of clones, around 95% occurring once. The sample was naive CD8+ T cells sorted from blood. The source of these receptors is a woman aged 25 to 39 in good health. The CDR3 runs from the conserved cysteine through the conserved F or W. D genes are given only for firm matches. Rows give clone size only sometimes, using once, few, many, or a class for an expanded clone.

CDR3nt	CDR3aa	v_gene	j_gene	abundance	d_gene
TGTGCCAGCAGCGTAGCTCAGGGGGCTGGGGCCTACGAGCAGTACTTC	CASSVAQGAGAYEQYF	TRBV9	TRBJ2-7	-	TRBD1
TGTGCCAGCAGCTTAGATTTTCAGGGTAACTATGGCTACACCTTC	CASSLDFQGNYGYTF	TRBV11-2	TRBJ1-2	-	-
TGTGCCAGCAGTGACTCAGGGGGTAACACCGGGGAGCTGTTTTTT	CASSDSGGNTGELFF	TRBV6-4	TRBJ2-2	-	-
TGTGCCAGCAGTGAAACTACCGTCCCCTACGAGCAGTACTTC	CASSETTVPYEQYF	TRBV25-1	TRBJ2-7	-	-
TGTGCCAGCAGTTTTGGACAGGGGGCGTGGAACGAGCAGTACTTC	CASSFGQGAWNEQYF	TRBV7-9	TRBJ2-7	-	TRBD1
TGTGCCAGCAGCTTATTCTTCGGGGGCGAGCAGTACTTC	CASSLFFGGEQYF	TRBV5-5	TRBJ2-7	-	-
TGTGCCAGCAGGTCCGGGACAGGGGGCCGGCAGCCCCAGCATTTT	CASRSGTGGRQPQHF	TRBV28	TRBJ1-5	-	TRBD1
TGTGCCAGCAGCTTAGCGGGAGGGCCCTATGAGCAGTTCTTC	CASSLAGGPYEQFF	TRBV13	TRBJ2-1	-	TRBD2
TGCAGTGCCGACAGGTACAATGAGCAGTTCTTC	CSADRYNEQFF	TRBV20-1	TRBJ2-1	-	-
TGCAGCGTTGAATCGCCAGGCAGTCATGGCTACACCTTC	CSVESPGSHGYTF	TRBV29-1	TRBJ1-2	-	-
TGTGCCAGCAGCGTAATCTCAGGAATGAACACTGAAGCTTTCTTT	CASSVISGMNTEAFF	TRBV9	TRBJ1-1	-	-
TGCGCCAGCAGTCAACTAGAAGTGGGGGCGGTCCCGTACTTC	CASSQLEVGAVPYF	TRBV23-1	TRBJ2-7	-	-
TGTGCCAGCAGCTTCTCGACTAGCACCTACGAGCAGTACTTC	CASSFSTSTYEQYF	TRBV5-6	TRBJ2-7	once	TRBD2
TGTGCCAGCAGTCGCGGCGGGCCGAATACGCAGTATTTT	CASSRGGPNTQYF	TRBV28	TRBJ2-3	-	-
TGTGCCAGCAGCCACGGTGATAGCGGGGAAGAGACCCAGTACTTC	CASSHGDSGEETQYF	TRBV7-9	TRBJ2-5	once	TRBD2
TGTGCCAGCAGTTTAGAGGGACGGACCTTTAGCGGAGGGCCGTCCTACGAGCAGTACTTC	CASSLEGRTFSGGPSYEQYF	TRBV27	TRBJ2-7	once	-
TGTGCCAGCAGTTACACACAGGGTAGCGACGAGCAGTACTTC	CASSYTQGSDEQYF	TRBV6-5	TRBJ2-7	-	-
TGTGCCAGCAGTGCCACGGAGGGGGGCTATGGCTACACCTTC	CASSATEGGYGYTF	TRBV25-1	TRBJ1-2	-	-
TGTGCCAGCAGCCAAGCCGTAGAAGGCTACGAGCAGTACTTC	CASSQAVEGYEQYF	TRBV11-2	TRBJ2-7	-	-
TGTGCCAGCAGCCCCGGTGGGTCCAGGGCCCTCCAAGAGACCCAGTACTTC	CASSPGGSRALQETQYF	TRBV5-6	TRBJ2-5	-	-